The clone carrying this T cell receptor (beta chain) was recorded many times. Its antigen is not known. These data originate in a study of blood T cells in healthy people across ages. The use of a sample-barcoded 5' primer and a J-beta primer mix characterized a second PCR of about 7 to 12 cycles. TCRdb itself ran the 5' RACE reads through MiXCR, one entry per CDR3 protein. The table includes about 1,500,000 distinct CDR3 sequences, about 30% detected once. General observations from the study: Age showed a roughly linear inverse relationship with TCR beta diversity per million T cells. Unsorted PBMCs prevented conclusive naive versus antigen-experienced comparison.

The germline gives CDR1 SGHKS, CDR2 YYEKEE (reference sequence). J gave up 6 bases and V 5 bases, and 8 bases lay outside the gene matches. The CDR3 length is 14 residues. The clonotype originates from a woman under 40 in good health. This chain joins TRBV5-5 and TRBJ1-5; the match to TRBD1 covers 7 bases. Sequencing input: blood. CDR3 residues: CASSSGGTTQPQHF. DNA for the CDR3: TGTGCCAGCAGTTCAGGGGGGACTACTCAGCCCCAGCATTTT.